These 31 T cell receptor beta chains came from one sample sequenced in a study of identical twins. From the 5' RACE reads, TCRdb called clonotypes with MiXCR, one entry per CDR3 protein. The data show hundreds of thousands of distinct CDR3 sequences, about 12% seen once. This sample also appeared in a second study, on yellow fever vaccine responses in identical twins.

Sequencing used PBMCs. These receptor sequences come from a woman aged 18 to 35 in good health.

The chain has TRBV12-3 or TRBV12-4 and TRBJ2-2, with D perhaps TRBD1 (6 bases). This CDR3 is built from 14 residues. The V end lost 6 bases, the J end lost 4 bases, and 12 bases lay between the germline ends. The CDR3 loop reads CASRAGVGTGELFF. CDR3 nucleotide sequence: TGTGCCAGCAGGGCAGGGGTAGGCACCGGGGAGCTGTTTTTT.

This clonotype was seen many times. This chain uses TRBV4-1 with TRBJ1-2; 7 positions agree with TRBD1. Germline V gene data show CDR1 as MGHRA and CDR2 as YSYEKL. J lost 6 bases, V lost 0 bases, and 4 bases had no gene match. The length of the CDR3 is 14 residues. The chain's CDR3 is CASSQDTGDDGYTF. CDR3 nucleotide sequence: TGCGCCAGCAGCCAAGATACAGGGGATGATGGCTACACCTTC.

This clonotype was seen a handful of times. This chain connects TRBV28 to TRBJ2-7, with 14 bases lining up with TRBD2. The CDR3 totals 15 residues. Germline-derived CDR1 and CDR2 are MDHEN and SYDVKM. J was trimmed by 4 bases and V by 5 bases; bases with no gene match: 4. The DNA of the CDR3 is TGTGCCAGCAGTGACGGACTAGCGGGAGGTTACGAGCAGTACTTC. It yields the protein CASSDGLAGGYEQYF.

V gene TRBV7-9 combines with J gene TRBJ2-1; D possibly matches TRBD1 or TRBD2 (5 bases each). Germline V lookup: CDR1 SEHNR, CDR2 FQNEAQ (reference sequence). The CDR3 runs to 17 residues. V lost 2 bases to trimming and J lost 10 bases, with 24 bases between them. CDR3: CASSLRYGASTSSEQFF. CDR3 nucleotides: TGTGCCAGCAGCTTAAGGTACGGGGCGAGTACGAGTAGCGAGCAGTTCTTC.

CDR3: CASRTTGMEQFF. Here the CDR3 DNA reads TGTGCCAGCAGAACGACAGGGATGGAGCAGTTCTTC. The chain is built from TRBV28 and TRBJ2-1; 7 bases fit TRBD1. Germline lookup yields CDR1 MDHEN and CDR2 SYDVKM. V dropped 6 bases and J dropped 10; count of bases not matched to a gene: 6. CDR3 length: 12 residues.

This clonotype came up a few times. The genes are TRBV15 and TRBJ2-5; 11 bases line up with TRBD2. Trimming cost V 0 bases and J 5 bases; bases outside gene matches: 14. Germline lookup yields CDR1 LNHNV and CDR2 YYDKDF (reference sequence). The CDR3 consists of 19 residues. The CDR3 is CATSRDRRAGLAGGETQYF. The CDR3 DNA reads as TGTGCCACCAGCAGAGACCGGAGGGCGGGTCTAGCGGGAGGTGAGACCCAGTACTTC.

This clonotype was counted a few times. The chain employs TRBV3-1 and TRBJ2-1; 11 bases agree with TRBD1. Germline V gives CDR1 LGHDT, CDR2 YNNKEL (reference sequence). The CDR3 is 16 amino acids. V gave up 1 base and J gave up 5 bases; unmatched junction bases: 4. In DNA, the CDR3 is TGTGCCAGCAGCCAAGTGGGGGACAGGGGGGACAATGAGCAGTTCTTC. It specifies CASSQVGDRGDNEQFF.

J is TRBJ2-7 and V is TRBV20-1; D remains unclear. V lost 3 bases and J 3 bases, leaving 12 bases between the germline ends. Per germline, CDR1 DFQATT and CDR2 SNEGSKA (reference sequence). This CDR3 has 13 residues. The CDR3 region is CSASQVVGYEQYF. The CDR3 nucleotides read TGCAGTGCTAGTCAGGTGGTGGGCTACGAGCAGTACTTC.

This rearrangement joins TRBV29-1 to TRBJ2-3; D gene unclear. The CDR3 runs to 13 residues. Germline CDR1 is SQVTM and CDR2 is ANQGSEA. CDR3 sequence (DNA): TGCAGAGCGTGGAAAGACAGCACAGATACGCAGTATTTT. As protein: CRAWKDSTDTQYF.

The table lists this clonotype with a few counts. The chain has TRBV5-1 and TRBJ2-5; the D gene could be TRBD1 or TRBD2 (5 bases each). Between the trimmed V and J ends, which lost 2 bases and 3 bases, there was a span of 14 bases. The CDR3 sequence is 15 residues long. Germline loops: CDR1 SGHRS, CDR2 YFSETQ. In DNA form, the CDR3 reads TGCGCCAGCAGCTTCTCCGGGACGGTAGAAGAGACCCAGTACTTC. This encodes CASSFSGTVEETQYF.

The rearrangement links TRBV11-2 to TRBJ2-2; 8 nucleotides line up with TRBD1. The germline V gene encodes CDR1 SGHAT and CDR2 FQNNGV. This CDR3 spans 18 amino acids. V dropped 5 bases and J dropped 5; count of bases not matched to a gene: 16. DNA of the CDR3: TGTGCCAGCAGCAAATCCCTTTTGACAGGGGCAGGAACCGGGGAGCTGTTTTTT. Its protein is CASSKSLLTGAGTGELFF.

This clonotype was counted between two and nine times. V gene TRBV4-1 combines with J gene TRBJ2-2, with no clear D. The CDR3 totals 15 residues. V was shortened by 1 base and J by 2 bases, with 8 bases between the two germline ends. Germline V gene lookup returns CDR1 MGHRA and CDR2 YSYEKL. The CDR3 loop is CASSQGDRNTGELFF. The CDR3 region has the DNA TGCGCCAGCAGCCAAGGTGATAGAAACACCGGGGAGCTGTTTTTT.

This clonotype was found many times. The CDR3 region is CASSVQRYEQYF. CDR3 coding DNA: TGTGCCAGCAGTGTCCAGCGGTACGAGCAGTACTTC. This chain connects TRBV28 to TRBJ2-7; D might be TRBD2 (5 bases). Per the germline V gene, CDR1 is MDHEN and CDR2 is SYDVKM. V was trimmed by 5 bases and J by 4 bases, leaving 9 bases between them. This CDR3 comprises 12 residues.

This clonotype has a handful of counts. V gene TRBV12-3 or TRBV12-4 combines with J gene TRBJ2-1, with TRBD1 identical over 9 bases. The ends lost 6 bases at V and 6 bases at J; junction bases unmatched: 6. The CDR3 runs to 14 residues. The DNA of the CDR3 is TGTGCCAGCAGGACCGGGACAGGGTCCAATGAGCAGTTCTTC. Amino acids: CASRTGTGSNEQFF.

This clonotype was counted a few times. This chain links TRBV5-6 with TRBJ2-5; D unresolved. The germline CDR1 and CDR2 sequences are SGHDT and YYEEEE. Trimming removed 1 base from V and 2 bases from J, with 18 bases in between. The CDR3 is 17 residues long. The CDR3 loop is CASSLFGSKTIQETQYF. The CDR3 nucleotides read TGTGCCAGCAGCTTGTTCGGCTCAAAGACCATACAAGAGACCCAGTACTTC.

This sequence joins TRBV6-1 and TRBJ2-3; 11 nucleotides line up with TRBD2. The length of the CDR3 is 15 residues. CDR1 is MNHNS and CDR2 is SASEGT in the germline V gene. V lost 6 bases to trimming and J lost 2 bases; unmatched junction nucleotides: 4. The CDR3 loop reads CASSISGGATDTQYF. The CDR3 nucleotides read TGTGCCAGCAGCATTAGCGGGGGGGCCACAGATACGCAGTATTTT.

A few counts support this clonotype. The chain uses TRBV5-1 and TRBJ2-7, with TRBD2 as a possible D gene (6 bases). The CDR3 totals 15 residues. Looked up from germline, CDR1 is SGHRS and CDR2 is YFSETQ. V gave up 0 bases and J gave up 4 bases, with 14 bases separating them. CDR3 protein: CASSLESRGFYEQYF. Here the CDR3 DNA reads TGCGCCAGCAGCTTGGAATCGCGGGGATTTTACGAGCAGTACTTC.

The chain couples TRBV15 to TRBJ2-5; D may correspond to TRBD1 or TRBD2 (6 bases each). Trimming stripped 3 bases from V and 1 base from J, with 15 bases between. Germline CDR1 and CDR2: LNHNV and YYDKDF (reference sequence). There are 16 residues in the CDR3. The CDR3 DNA sequence: TGTGCCACCAGCAGTTGGGCCGGGGGCTCCCAAGAGACCCAGTACTTC. Amino acids: CATSSWAGGSQETQYF.

The V call is TRBV5-5, the J call TRBJ2-1; 8 bases fit TRBD2. After removal of 2 bases from V and 5 bases from J, the junction contained 9 bases not matched to a gene. Per germline, CDR1 SGHKS and CDR2 YYEKEE (reference sequence). The CDR3 length is 16 residues. CDR3 sequence: CASSFIRRAGDNEQFF. DNA of the CDR3: TGTGCCAGCAGCTTCATTCGCCGAGCGGGAGACAATGAGCAGTTCTTC.

In nucleotides, the CDR3 is TGTGCCAGCAGCTTAACCGGGACCCTGAACACTGAAGCTTTCTTT. This translates into CASSLTGTLNTEAFF. This rearrangement joins TRBV7-9 to TRBJ1-1; a weak D match, TRBD1 (5 bases). Trimming pared 2 bases from V and 0 bases from J, leaving 10 bases between. The germline gives CDR1 SEHNR, CDR2 FQNEAQ (reference sequence). The CDR3 covers 15 residues.

The V call is TRBV12-3 or TRBV12-4, the J call TRBJ1-1; the D gene is possibly TRBD1 (5 bases). V lost 3 bases, J lost 6 bases, and 11 bases lay in between. The CDR3 consists of 13 residues. The CDR3 DNA is TGTGCCAGCAGTTTCTTGGGGGGTGCTGAAGCTTTCTTT. It codes for CASSFLGGAEAFF.

This clonotype has a handful of counts. V gene TRBV12-3 or TRBV12-4 combines with J gene TRBJ2-7; 9 bases match TRBD1. J gave up 3 bases and V 3 bases, and 12 bases lay outside the gene matches. The CDR3 extends over 17 amino acids. The CDR3 here is CASSFRGRGQGFYEQYF. For the CDR3, the DNA is TGTGCCAGCAGTTTTAGAGGGAGGGGACAGGGATTCTACGAGCAGTACTTC.

The CDR3 here is CSAPRGPDGWAKNIQYF. As DNA, the CDR3 is TGCAGTGCCCCTAGGGGCCCAGATGGGTGGGCCAAAAACATTCAGTACTTC. The rearrangement links TRBV20-1 to TRBJ2-4, with D perhaps matching TRBD1 (5 bases). V gave up 6 bases and J gave up 1 base, with 22 bases separating them. CDR1 DFQATT and CDR2 SNEGSKA come from the germline V gene (reference sequence). CDR3 size: 17 residues.

The sample holds a few counts of this clonotype. The V gene is TRBV19, the J gene TRBJ2-1; 7 bases align to TRBD1. CDR3 length equals 15 residues. The V gene end was trimmed by 1 base and the J gene end by 6 bases; junction bases not matched to a gene: 6. The germline V gene has CDR1 LNHDA and CDR2 SQIVND (reference sequence). The CDR3: CASSIGQGSLNEQFF. CDR3 bases: TGTGCCAGTAGTATAGGACAGGGTTCCCTCAATGAGCAGTTCTTC. Looking up the rest from reference TRBV19 and TRBJ2-1 gives the full variable domain: DGGITQSPKYLFRKEGQNVTLSCEQNLNHDAMYWYRQDPGQGLRLIYYSQIVNDFQKGDIAEGYSVSREKKESFPLTVTSAQKNPTAFYLCASSIGQGSLNEQFFGPGTRLTVL.

This clonotype was observed a handful of times. This rearrangement joins TRBV29-1 to TRBJ2-4; either TRBD1 or TRBD2 may supply D (5 bases each). Per the germline V gene, CDR1 is SQVTM and CDR2 is ANQGSEA. Trimming took 5 bases from V and 3 from J, leaving 14 bases between them. The CDR3 contains 14 residues. CDR3 DNA: TGCAGCGTTCGTCGGGACGCCGACAAAAACATTCAGTACTTC. It codes for CSVRRDADKNIQYF. The full variable domain, rest sourced from reference TRBV29-1 and TRBJ2-4, is SAVISQKPSRDICQRGTSLTIQCQVDSQVTMMFWYRQQPGQSLTLIATANQGSEATYESGFVIDKFPISRPNLTFSTLTVSNMSPEDSSIYLCSVRRDADKNIQYFGAGTRLSVL.

In DNA, the CDR3 is TGCGCCAGCAGCTTGGAGGGGGGGGGTGAGCAGTTCTTC. Protein sequence: CASSLEGGGEQFF. The chain couples TRBV5-1 to TRBJ2-1; tentative D call: TRBD2 (7 bases). This CDR3 contains 13 residues. CDR1 is SGHRS, CDR2 YFSETQ, per germline. V was trimmed by 0 bases and J by 9 bases, leaving 10 bases between them.

In this sample, this clonotype turned up a few times. J is TRBJ1-2 and V is TRBV28, with D maybe TRBD1 (6 bases). Germline V gene sequence: CDR1 MDHEN, CDR2 SYDVKM. The CDR3 contains 13 residues. V was clipped by 7 bases and J by 4 bases, with 13 bases between them. CDR3 residues: CASTPDSLYGYTF. The CDR3 nucleotides are TGTGCCAGCACCCCGGACAGCCTCTATGGCTACACCTTC.

This chain uses TRBV3-1 with TRBJ2-3; the D is unclear. The CDR3 contains 11 residues. Looked up from germline, CDR1 is LGHDT and CDR2 is YNNKEL (reference sequence). V lost 3 bases and J lost 12, with 10 bases in between. CDR3 in DNA: TGTGCCAGCAGCCAGCTAACCCTTCAGTATTTT. Protein sequence: CASSQLTLQYF.

The rearrangement joins TRBV15 to TRBJ2-2; D is uncertain. The V gene's germline CDR1 is LNHNV and CDR2 YYDKDF (reference sequence). The CDR3 runs to 14 residues. Trimming removed 0 bases at V and 2 bases at J, with 4 bases between. The CDR3 here is CATSRDLNTGELFF. CDR3 sequence (DNA): TGTGCCACCAGCAGAGATCTAAACACCGGGGAGCTGTTTTTT. Looking up the rest from reference TRBV15 and TRBJ2-2 gives the full variable domain: DAMVIQNPRYQVTQFGKPVTLSCSQTLNHNVMYWYQQKSSQAPKLLFHYYDKDFNNEADTPDNFQSRRPNTSFCFLDIRSPGLGDTAMYLCATSRDLNTGELFFGEGSRLTVL.

This clonotype was seen a handful of times. The V call is TRBV25-1, the J call TRBJ2-5; 10 nucleotides match TRBD2. CDR3 length equals 13 residues. The junction had 5 bases not matched to a gene; V was cut back by 7 bases and J by 6 bases. The germline gives CDR1 MGHDK, CDR2 SYGVNS. The DNA for the CDR3 is TGTGCCAGCACTAGCGGGAGTATGCAGACCCAGTACTTC. Protein: CASTSGSMQTQYF.

The CDR3 here is CAIRVAGTNNEQFF. The CDR3 DNA reads TGTGCCATCAGGGTAGCGGGGACAAACAATGAGCAGTTCTTC. The chain combines TRBV10-3 with TRBJ2-1; 8 positions match TRBD2. CDR1 is ENHRY, CDR2 SYGVKD, per germline. With 6 bases clipped from V and 5 bases from J, the junction kept 6 bases outside the gene matches. The length of the CDR3 is 14 residues.